A single T cell receptor (beta chain) is shown here with its context. Its antigen is unidentified. The CDR3 spans 16 residues. V was pared by 3 bases and J by 7 bases, with 6 bases of the junction left unmatched. Germline loops: CDR1 LNHDA, CDR2 SQIVND (reference sequence). This sample was taken from a study of T cell repertoires in cytomegalovirus infection. TCRdb reprocessed the reads via MiXCR and lists one record per CDR3 protein. Of hundreds of thousands of distinct CDR3 sequences detected, roughly 36% appear once; the ten largest clones hold approximately 18%. Material: cultured PBMCs, obtained from culture after CMV antigen stimulation. The chain carries TRBV19 and TRBJ2-1; 13 nucleotides match TRBD2. This clonotype was obtained from a human donor in good health (CMV status not recorded). Some clones in this sample may be carry-over from other donors' samples. CDR3 protein: CASSMVGLAGWNEQFF. In DNA form, the CDR3 reads TGTGCCAGTAGTATGGTGGGACTAGCGGGATGGAATGAGCAGTTCTTC.